The 3 T cell receptor beta chains presented below share a single source sample, sequenced in a study of T cells in Graves' hyperthyroidism and ophthalmopathy (dated by TCRdb to about 2019). Library preparation used multiplex PCR. The sequencing machine was an Illumina HiSeq 2000. The TCR beta CDR3 regions were amplified from the RNA transcripts. The TCR CDR3 was subjected to a first round of RT-PCR using the HTBI primer set and the Qiagen OneStep RT-PCR kit. The public reads were quality trimmed at Q25 with fastp and then assembled into clones with MiXCR by TCRdb, keeping productive beta chains. Identical CDR3 protein sequences are pooled into one entry, listed with their most common genes and DNA. This sample gives roughly 130,000 distinct CDR3 sequences in total; approximately 20% of them show up just once. The top ten clones comprise more than 60% of the sample. The sequencing input was blood. These receptors were obtained from a woman in her 50s with Graves' hyperthyroidism that later progressed to Graves' ophthalmopathy.

This clonotype was seen many times. This rearrangement joins TRBV30 to TRBJ1-4, with 7 bases fitting TRBD1. CDR3 size: 14 residues. Germline CDR1 and CDR2: GTSNPN and SVGIG (reference sequence). The V and J ends lost 5 bases and 3 bases, in that order; junction bases with no gene match: 6. CDR3 loop: CAWARGGSNEKLFF. The CDR3 region has the DNA TGTGCCTGGGCCAGGGGGGGGTCTAATGAAAAACTGTTTTTT.

This clonotype was seen a single time. Given a much more abundant clone one base away, this may be a read error. V usage is TRBV20-1 and J usage is TRBJ2-3; 8 bases are shared with TRBD2. V dropped 5 bases and J dropped 2; count of bases not matched to a gene: 12. Germline loops: CDR1 DFQATT, CDR2 SNEGSKA (reference sequence). This CDR3 is built from 16 residues. The CDR3, as DNA: TGCAGTGCTGGTAGGTCCAGCGGGAGTTTCACAGATACGCAGTATTTT. Its translation: CSAGRSSGSFTDTQYF.

The CDR3 nucleotides are TGTGCCAGCAGCTTGGCGGGTGGGACAGGGTCCTACGAGCAGTACTTC. Residues: CASSLAGGTGSYEQYF. The chain employs TRBV5-4 and TRBJ2-7; 9 bases are a match to TRBD1. This CDR3 contains 16 residues. The germline CDR1 and CDR2 sequences are SGHNT and YYREEE (reference sequence). The V gene end was trimmed by 0 bases and the J gene end by 1 base; junction bases not matched to a gene: 5.